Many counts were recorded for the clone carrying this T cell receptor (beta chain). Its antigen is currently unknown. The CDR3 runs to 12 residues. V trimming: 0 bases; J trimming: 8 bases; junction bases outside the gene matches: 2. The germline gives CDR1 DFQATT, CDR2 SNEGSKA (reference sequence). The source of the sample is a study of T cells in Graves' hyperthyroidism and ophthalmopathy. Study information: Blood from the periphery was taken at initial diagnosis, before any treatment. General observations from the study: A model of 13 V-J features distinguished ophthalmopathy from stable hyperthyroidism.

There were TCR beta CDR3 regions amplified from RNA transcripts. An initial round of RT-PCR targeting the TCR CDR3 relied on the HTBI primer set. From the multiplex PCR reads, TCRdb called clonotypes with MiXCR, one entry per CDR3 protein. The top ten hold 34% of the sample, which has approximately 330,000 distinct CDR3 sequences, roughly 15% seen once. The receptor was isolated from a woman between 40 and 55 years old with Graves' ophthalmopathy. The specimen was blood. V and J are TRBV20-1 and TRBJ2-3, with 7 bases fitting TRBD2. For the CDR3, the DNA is TGCAGTGCTAGAGACAGCGGGGCTACGCAGTATTTT. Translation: CSARDSGATQYF.